This T cell receptor (beta chain) was recovered during a study of blood T cell repertoires in COVID-19. Authors' processing steps: The authors estimated nucleated cell counts from reference gene primer amplification. The assay was immunoSEQ multiplex PCR, and TCRdb's table has in-frame clones only and misses some. D and trimming come from the DNA, and the V and J calls and clone size come from that table. The table has 25,000 to 35,000 clones, approximately 91% seen once. The clonotype comes from a human donor with active COVID-19. The donor label of this sample is uncertain. The sample consisted of peripheral blood.

This CDR3 is CAGQTGSDTGELFF. The CDR3 DNA reads as TGTGCCGGCCAGACAGGGTCGGACACCGGGGAGCTGTTTTTT. The chain joins TRBV6-5 to TRBJ2-2; 7 positions match TRBD1. The CDR3 runs to 14 residues. The germline V gene has CDR1 MNHEY and CDR2 SVGAGI. V dropped 11 bases and J dropped 3; count of bases not matched to a gene: 9.